These T cell receptor beta chains were read from a single sample in a study of OX40 agonist ivuxolimab in advanced cancers. Measured with immunoSEQ multiplex PCR; TCRdb has only the in-frame clones, and not every one. This table holds under 90,000 clones, roughly 90% found once. Sample: CD4+ or CD8+ T cells sorted from blood, taken in a trial of the OX40 agonist ivuxolimab. The receptors come from an adult with an advanced solid tumor such as melanoma, head and neck, liver or kidney cancer. The CDR3 runs from the conserved cysteine through the conserved F or W. A D gene is named only where the DNA matches it firmly. The size of a clone is reported for some rows only, either as once, few or many, or as a class for expanded clones.

d_call	clone_size	v_call	j_call	cdr3_length	cdr3_nt	cdr3_aa
NA	few	TRBV27	TRBJ1-5	14	TGTGCCAGCAGTTCCAGAAATAGGAATCAGCCCCAGCATTTT	CASSSRNRNQPQHF
TRBD2	NA	TRBV2	TRBJ2-1	14	TGTGCCAGCAGATTAGCGGGGGGGAACAATGAGCAGTTCTTC	CASRLAGGNNEQFF
TRBD1	once	TRBV19	TRBJ2-5	15	TGTGCCAGTAAAACCACCTTTGGACAGGGGGAGACCCAGTACTTC	CASKTTFGQGETQYF
NA	NA	TRBV9	TRBJ1-6	14	TGTGCCAGCAGCGTAGGGACCTATAATTCACCCCTCCACTTT	CASSVGTYNSPLHF
TRBD1	NA	TRBV30	TRBJ1-5	16	TGTGCCTGGAGTGTTTTCGGGACAGGGGGCAATCAGCCCCAGCATTTT	CAWSVFGTGGNQPQHF
NA	once	TRBV25-1	TRBJ2-2	14	TGTGCCAGCCGCCGGGCTAGCGACACCGGGGAGCTGTTTTTT	CASRRASDTGELFF
TRBD2	NA	TRBV5-8	TRBJ2-1	16	TGTGCCAGTAGCTTTTGGGGGACTAGATCGGGCAATGAGCAGTTCTTC	CASSFWGTRSGNEQFF
TRBD1	NA	TRBV19	TRBJ2-7	14	TGTGCCACTTCAGGGACAGGGGGCCCCTTAAAGCAGTACTTC	CATSGTGGPLKQYF
NA	NA	TRBV14	TRBJ1-2	15	TGTGCCAGCAGCCAAGATTTGAGACCTCTCTATGGCTACACCTTC	CASSQDLRPLYGYTF
TRBD2	NA	TRBV5-1	TRBJ2-5	13	TGCGCCAGCACGGCGGGGGGTCGAGAGACCCAGTACTTC	CASTAGGRETQYF
NA	NA	TRBV6-1	TRBJ1-2	14	TGTGCCAGCAGTGAAGCCCCAGTCTCAGGAGGGAGGACCTTC	CASSEAPVSGGRTF
TRBD2	NA	TRBV10-3	TRBJ2-2	16	TGTGCCGTCGGACTAGCGGGAGGTTTGAACACCGGGGAGCTGTTTTTT	CAVGLAGGLNTGELFF
TRBD2	NA	TRBV10-2	TRBJ2-5	14	TGCGCCAGCAGTTCTAGCGGGAGAGGGGAGACCCAGTACTTC	CASSSSGRGETQYF
TRBD1	NA	TRBV7-9	TRBJ1-5	15	TGTGCCAGCAGCTTAGGGACAGGGGCATGGCAGCCCCAGCATTTT	CASSLGTGAWQPQHF
TRBD2	NA	TRBV5-1	TRBJ2-3	18	TGCGCCAGCACCGGGACTAGCGGGAGTGTAATTGGTCCAGATACGCAGTATTTT	CASTGTSGSVIGPDTQYF
TRBD2	NA	TRBV5-4	TRBJ2-1	16	TGTGCCAGCAGCTTAGCCGGGACTAGCGGGAGTAATGAGCAGTTCTTC	CASSLAGTSGSNEQFF
NA	NA	TRBV5-5	TRBJ2-7	14	TGTGCCAGCAGCTTGGCGGTCAGCTCCTACGAGCAGTACTTC	CASSLAVSSYEQYF
NA	NA	TRBV5-1	TRBJ2-5	16	TGCGCCAGCAGCTTGGAACTCGGGACTTTTCGGGAGACCCAGTACTTC	CASSLELGTFRETQYF
NA	NA	TRBV2	TRBJ2-2	14	TGTGCCAGCAGTGTTAGAAGGAACACCGGGGAGCTGTTTTTT	CASSVRRNTGELFF
NA	NA	TRBV5-4	TRBJ2-1	13	TGTGCCAGCAGCCCCCGAGTAAGTTATGAGCAGTTCTTC	CASSPRVSYEQFF
NA	NA	TRBV10-1	TRBJ2-3	15	TGCGCCAGCAGTGAGTCAGGGGGGGCCCCAGATACGCAGTATTTT	CASSESGGAPDTQYF